These 26 T cell receptor beta chains were all obtained from the same sample, sequenced in a study of Ad26.COV2.S vaccination and SARS-CoV-2 variants (dated by TCRdb to about 2021). In light of the paper, this sample's treatment or condition label describes: about 20 received Ad26.COV2.S at low or high dose, single or two shots; 5 received placebo; per-sample allocation not given. For vaccine and placebo recipients, the sequenced repertoires came from samples collected on day 63 after the first injection. The method was the immunoSEQ multiplex PCR assay. Entries here come from immuneACCESS through TCRdb and include only in-frame sequences with V and J called. Some clones fail to appear in such tables; in the studies checked, an unresolved V gene covers under half of the shortfall, and the cause of the remainder is unknown. The sample table lists some 340,000 clones, 85% of them with a count of one. Approximately 2.2% of the sample is held by the ten biggest clonotypes.

The sample was peripheral blood, taken in a trial of Ad26.COV2.S vaccine versus placebo. Receptor source: a person aged 18-65 years who received the Ad26.COV2.S COVID-19 vaccine or a placebo.

There are a few counts of this clone. The chain has TRBV5-4 and TRBJ2-2; perhaps D is TRBD1 or TRBD2 (7 bases each). The germline V gene has CDR1 SGHNT and CDR2 YYREEE (reference sequence). With 7 bases removed from V and 4 bases from J, the gap between germline ends came to 20 bases. The CDR3 is 16 residues long. The CDR3 bases are TGTGCCAGCGGACAATCAGGGGGGGCAATCACCGGGGAGCTGTTTTTT. Amino acids: CASGQSGGAITGELFF.

V and J are TRBV5-1 and TRBJ2-3; maybe TRBD1 (5 bases). V was shortened by 0 bases and J by 0 bases, with 11 bases between the two germline ends. The CDR3 sequence is 16 residues long. Germline CDR1 reads SGHRS; CDR2 reads YFSETQ. The CDR3 protein is CASSLGTSTSTDTQYF. The CDR3, as DNA: TGCGCCAGCAGCTTGGGGACATCGACCAGCACAGATACGCAGTATTTT.

This clone came up a few times. The V gene is TRBV9, the J gene TRBJ1-6; no clear D gene. This CDR3 is built from 15 residues. Germline-derived CDR1 and CDR2 are SGDLS and YYNGEE. Trimming took off 0 bases at V and 7 bases at J, with 11 bases between the two ends. The CDR3 spells CASSVDGYRNSPLHF. The CDR3, as DNA: TGTGCCAGCAGCGTAGACGGTTACAGAAATTCACCCCTCCACTTT.

The V gene is TRBV6-1, the J gene TRBJ1-2; D ambiguous. Trimming removed 1 base at V and 5 bases at J, with 14 bases between. Germline V gene data show CDR1 as MNHNS and CDR2 as SASEGT. CDR3 length: 15 amino acids. The CDR3: CASSEVRRYSYGYTF. In DNA, the CDR3 is TGTGCCAGCAGTGAAGTTCGAAGGTACTCGTATGGCTACACCTTC.

The CDR3 DNA is TGCGCCAGTACTGCGGGAACTGGAGTAGATACGCAGTATTTT. Translation: CASTAGTGVDTQYF. The gene calls are TRBV5-1 and TRBJ2-3, with D possibly matching TRBD2 (6 bases). The V end was cut by 8 bases, the J end by 5 bases, with 18 bases between. The CDR3 runs to 14 residues. CDR1 and CDR2 from the germline V gene are SGHRS and YFSETQ.

The gene calls are TRBV7-9 and TRBJ1-5; 11 bases are shared with TRBD1. The junction had 7 bases not matched to a gene; V was cut back by 5 bases and J by 1 base. The CDR3 totals 17 residues. Germline CDR1 reads SEHNR; CDR2 reads FQNEAQ (reference sequence). The CDR3 region is CASSPWTGGASNQPQHF. The CDR3 nucleotides are TGTGCCAGCAGCCCATGGACAGGGGGCGCGAGCAATCAGCCCCAGCATTTT.

The rearrangement uses TRBV12-5 and TRBJ2-1, with D possibly being TRBD2 (5 bases). CDR3 length: 15 amino acids. CDR1 LGHNT and CDR2 FRNRAP come from the germline V gene. The germline V and J ends were trimmed by 7 bases and 6 bases, with 19 bases remaining between them. The CDR3: CASVAGVNDPNEQFF. The CDR3 DNA is TGTGCTAGTGTCGCCGGGGTGAATGACCCCAATGAGCAGTTCTTC.

The CDR3 nucleotides are TGTGCCAGCAGCCACCCGCAAAGCGCCTACAATGAGCAGTTCTTC. This encodes CASSHPQSAYNEQFF. The chain joins TRBV7-9 to TRBJ2-1; D remains ambiguous. CDR3 length: 15 amino acids. Germline CDR1 is SEHNR and CDR2 is FQNEAQ (reference sequence). V gave up 5 bases and J gave up 2 bases, with 13 bases separating them. The entire variable domain, with the rest obtained from reference TRBV7-9 and TRBJ2-1, is as follows: DTGVSQNPRHKITKRGQNVTFRCDPISEHNRLYWYRQTLGQGPEFLTYFQNEAQLEKSRLLSDRFSAERPKGSFSTLEIQRTEQGDSAMYLCASSHPQSAYNEQFFGPGTRLTVL.

J is TRBJ2-1 and V is TRBV2; D gene uncertain. The CDR3 loop spans 14 amino acids. V lost 5 bases to trimming and J lost 9 bases, with 17 bases between them. The germline gives CDR1 SNHLY, CDR2 FYNNEI. CDR3 in amino acids: CASSLAEGASEQFF. In DNA form, the CDR3 reads TGTGCCAGCAGTTTGGCAGAAGGCGCGAGTGAGCAGTTCTTC.

This clone appeared many times. V and J are TRBV28 and TRBJ1-5, with 7 bases fitting TRBD1. J lost 3 bases, V lost 6 bases, and 8 bases had no gene match. Looked up from germline, CDR1 is MDHEN and CDR2 is SYDVKM. CDR3 length: 15 residues. CDR3 sequence: CASRPGTAYNQPQHF. CDR3 nucleotides: TGTGCCAGCAGACCCGGGACAGCCTACAATCAGCCCCAGCATTTT. The full variable domain, with the rest looked up from reference TRBV28 and TRBJ1-5, is DVKVTQSSRYLVKRTGEKVFLECVQDMDHENMFWYRQDPGLGLRLIYFSYDVKMKEKGDIPEGYSVSREKKERFSLILESASTNQTSMYLCASRPGTAYNQPQHFGDGTRLSIL.

This clone appeared a few times. The chain employs TRBV7-3 and TRBJ2-1, with D perhaps matching TRBD2 (7 bases). The CDR3 is made up of 15 amino acids. Trimming removed 5 bases at V and 8 bases at J, with 19 bases between. Germline CDR1 and CDR2: SGHTA and FQGTGA. The CDR3 nucleotides are TGTGCCAGCAGCCCTATGGGGGGGGCCACCCATGAGCAGTTCTTC. It translates to CASSPMGGATHEQFF.

The chain employs TRBV7-9 and TRBJ2-7; the D is unclear. Germline CDR1 reads SEHNR; CDR2 reads FQNEAQ (reference sequence). Trimming stripped 1 base from V and 0 bases from J, with 1 base between. This CDR3 region has 12 residues. The CDR3 region is CASSLGSYEQYF. CDR3 in DNA: TGTGCCAGCAGCTTAGGCTCCTACGAGCAGTACTTC.

This clone appeared a few times. The rearrangement links TRBV29-1 to TRBJ1-2, with TRBD1 matching over 8 bases. V shed 7 bases and J 5 bases; nucleotides not matched to a gene: 12. Germline CDR1 reads SQVTM; CDR2 reads ANQGSEA. The CDR3 extends over 14 amino acids. The CDR3 loop is CSAKRMTGDYGYTF. The CDR3 bases are TGCAGCGCTAAACGCATGACAGGGGATTATGGCTACACCTTC.

V and J are TRBV6-1 and TRBJ2-7; D tentatively fits TRBD1 or TRBD2 (7 bases each). Germline V gene data show CDR1 as MNHNS and CDR2 as SASEGT. The CDR3 consists of 15 residues. V lost 0 bases and J 4 bases, leaving 13 bases between the germline ends. The DNA of the CDR3 is TGTGCCAGCAGTGAAGCTCGACAGGGAGGGTACGAGCAGTACTTC. Protein sequence: CASSEARQGGYEQYF.

The rearrangement uses TRBV18 and TRBJ1-4; a possible D gene is TRBD1 (5 bases). This CDR3 is built from 14 residues. In germline, CDR1 is KGHSH, CDR2 LQKENI. V lost 2 bases, J lost 4 bases, and 8 bases lay in between. The CDR3 sequence: CASSPDSYNEKLFF. In DNA, the CDR3 is TGTGCCAGCTCACCAGACAGCTATAATGAAAAACTGTTTTTT.

The V call is TRBV4-1, the J call TRBJ2-1, with 10 bases fitting TRBD1. The CDR3 sequence is 17 residues long. The J segment lost 4 bases and the V segment lost 4 bases, leaving 10 bases of the junction unmatched. The V gene's germline CDR1 is MGHRA and CDR2 YSYEKL. CDR3 sequence (DNA): TGCGCCAGCAGCCGACAAACCGGGACAGGGGATTACAATGAGCAGTTCTTC. It translates to CASSRQTGTGDYNEQFF.

This chain connects TRBV5-1 to TRBJ1-1; D is perhaps TRBD1 (5 bases). Germline lookup yields CDR1 SGHRS and CDR2 YFSETQ. V lost 0 bases and J lost 5, with 14 bases in between. The CDR3 has 15 amino acids. The CDR3 protein is CASSLGRGGPTEAFF. In nucleotides, the CDR3 is TGCGCCAGCAGCTTGGGACGGGGCGGACCGACTGAAGCTTTCTTT.

The chain is built from TRBV6-1 and TRBJ2-2; D possibly corresponds to TRBD2 (6 bases). V lost 3 bases and J lost 0, with 14 bases in between. The CDR3 extends over 17 amino acids. Per germline, CDR1 MNHNS and CDR2 SASEGT. The chain's CDR3 is CASSDNFGGANTGELFF. Here the CDR3 DNA reads TGTGCCAGCAGTGACAATTTTGGCGGGGCGAACACCGGGGAGCTGTTTTTT.

The chain has TRBV4-1 and TRBJ2-1; D gene uncertain. Germline V gene lookup returns CDR1 MGHRA and CDR2 YSYEKL. The CDR3 has 13 residues. Trimming removed 6 bases at V and 0 bases at J, with 6 bases between. CDR3 amino acids: CASSPYSYNEQFF. The CDR3 nucleotides are TGCGCCAGCAGTCCATACTCCTACAATGAGCAGTTCTTC.

The chain carries TRBV9 and TRBJ2-3, with D uncertain. The CDR3 is made up of 13 amino acids. CDR1 is SGDLS and CDR2 is YYNGEE in the germline V gene. The V end was cut by 0 bases, the J end by 2 bases, with 4 bases between. CDR3 bases: TGTGCCAGCAGCGTAGAACTCACAGATACGCAGTATTTT. It is translated as CASSVELTDTQYF.

The rearrangement uses TRBV6-1 and TRBJ2-7; 7 positions match TRBD1. Per germline, CDR1 MNHNS and CDR2 SASEGT. V trimming: 3 bases; J trimming: 7 bases; junction bases outside the gene matches: 9. The CDR3 contains 14 residues. CDR3 sequence reads: CASSDTGQTSEQYF. CDR3 in DNA: TGTGCCAGCAGTGACACGGGACAGACGTCTGAGCAGTACTTC.

This rearrangement joins TRBV19 to TRBJ2-5, with TRBD2 matching over 8 bases. Looked up from germline, CDR1 is LNHDA and CDR2 is SQIVND (reference sequence). The trim removed 2 bases at V and 3 bases at J, leaving 5 bases unmatched. This CDR3 has 15 amino acids. The CDR3 nucleotides are TGTGCCAGTAGTATAAGGGCGGGGGGTAAAGAGACCCAGTACTTC. Translated: CASSIRAGGKETQYF.

The chain is built from TRBV28 and TRBJ2-3; D is possibly TRBD1 or TRBD2 (5 bases each). Germline V lookup: CDR1 MDHEN, CDR2 SYDVKM. Trimming cost V 2 bases and J 0 bases, with 9 bases left between them. The CDR3 is made up of 15 amino acids. DNA for the CDR3: TGTGCCAGCAGTTTAGAGGGGAAGAGCACAGATACGCAGTATTTT. Translated, it gives CASSLEGKSTDTQYF. The full variable domain, in which reference TRBV28 and TRBJ2-3 provide the parts outside the CDR3, is DVKVTQSSRYLVKRTGEKVFLECVQDMDHENMFWYRQDPGLGLRLIYFSYDVKMKEKGDIPEGYSVSREKKERFSLILESASTNQTSMYLCASSLEGKSTDTQYFGPGTRLTVL.

This chain connects TRBV24-1 to TRBJ2-7; D is possibly TRBD1 (6 bases). The CDR3 contains 16 residues. V lost 3 bases to trimming and J lost 0 bases, with 14 bases between them. CDR1 is KGHDR and CDR2 is SFDVKD in the germline V gene. The CDR3 coding sequence is TGTGCCACCAGTGATGCCAGGGGTTATAGCTCCTACGAGCAGTACTTC. This encodes CATSDARGYSSYEQYF.

The sample holds a few counts of this clone. CDR3 bases: TGCGCCAGCAGCTTGGCAACAAGCAGTAATTCACCCCTCCACTTT. Residues: CASSLATSSNSPLHF. J is TRBJ1-6 and V is TRBV5-1, with D unclear. Trimming stripped 0 bases from V and 6 bases from J, with 10 bases between. Germline CDR1 reads SGHRS; CDR2 reads YFSETQ. The CDR3 totals 15 residues.

The rearrangement joins TRBV6-5 to TRBJ1-1; tentatively, D is TRBD1 (6 bases). V was clipped by 0 bases and J by 5 bases, with 10 bases between them. Looked up from germline, CDR1 is MNHEY and CDR2 is SVGAGI. The length of the CDR3 is 14 residues. This CDR3 reads CASSYSDQGTEAFF. CDR3 in DNA: TGTGCCAGCAGTTACTCGGATCAGGGGACTGAAGCTTTCTTT.